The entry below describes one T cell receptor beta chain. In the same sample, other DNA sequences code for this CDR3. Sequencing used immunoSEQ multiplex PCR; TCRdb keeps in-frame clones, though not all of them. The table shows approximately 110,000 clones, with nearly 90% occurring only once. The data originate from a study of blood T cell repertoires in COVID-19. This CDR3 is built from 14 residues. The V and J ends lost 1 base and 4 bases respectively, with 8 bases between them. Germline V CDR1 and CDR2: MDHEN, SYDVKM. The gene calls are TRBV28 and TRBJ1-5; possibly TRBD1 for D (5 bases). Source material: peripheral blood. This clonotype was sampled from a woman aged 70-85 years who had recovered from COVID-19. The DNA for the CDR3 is TGTGCCAGCAGTTTATTGGGGGGGAATCAGCCCCAGCATTTT. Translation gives CASSLLGGNQPQHF.